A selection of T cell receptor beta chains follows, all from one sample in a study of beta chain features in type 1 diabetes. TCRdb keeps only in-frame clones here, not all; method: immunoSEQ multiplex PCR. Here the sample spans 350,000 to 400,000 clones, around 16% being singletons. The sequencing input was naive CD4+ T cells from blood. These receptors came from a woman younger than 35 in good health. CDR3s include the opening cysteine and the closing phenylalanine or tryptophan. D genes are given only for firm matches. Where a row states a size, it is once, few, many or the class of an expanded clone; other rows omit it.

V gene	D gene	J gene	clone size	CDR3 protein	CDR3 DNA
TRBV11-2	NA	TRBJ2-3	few	CASSPQRGLVTDTQYF	TGTGCCAGCAGCCCTCAAAGGGGACTGGTTACAGATACGCAGTATTTT
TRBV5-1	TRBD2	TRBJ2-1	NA	CASSYGPTSGSQQFF	TGCGCCAGCAGCTACGGGCCGACTAGCGGGAGCCAGCAGTTCTTC
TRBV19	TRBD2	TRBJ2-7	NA	CASSPGGSRQYF	TGTGCCAGTAGTCCGGGCGGGAGCAGACAGTACTTC
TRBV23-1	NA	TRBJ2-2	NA	CARGDGELFF	TGCGCCCGGGGAGACGGGGAGCTGTTTTTT
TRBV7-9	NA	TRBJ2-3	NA	CASSLQGRVRDTQYF	TGTGCCAGCAGCTTACAAGGGAGAGTAAGAGATACGCAGTATTTT
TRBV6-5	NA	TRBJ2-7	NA	CASSYSGAYVSPEQYF	TGTGCCAGCAGTTACTCTGGGGCATATGTTTCCCCCGAGCAGTACTTC
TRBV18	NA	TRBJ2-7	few	CASSPYAGYEQYF	TGTGCCAGCTCACCATACGCAGGGTACGAGCAGTACTTC
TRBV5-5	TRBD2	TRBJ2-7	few	CASSSELAHEQYF	TGTGCCAGCAGCTCAGAACTAGCGCACGAGCAGTACTTC
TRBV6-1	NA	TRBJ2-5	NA	CASSEGGAGQETQYF	TGTGCCAGCAGTGAAGGTGGGGCAGGGCAAGAGACCCAGTACTTC
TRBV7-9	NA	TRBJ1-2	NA	CASSLQGGYTF	TGTGCCAGCAGTCTACAGGGAGGCTACACCTTC
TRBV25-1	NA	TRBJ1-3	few	CASSERQGSAGNTIYF	TGTGCCAGCAGTGAACGCCAGGGTTCCGCTGGAAACACCATATATTTT
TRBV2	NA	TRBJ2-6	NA	CASFPGFSGANVLTF	TGTGCCAGTTTCCCAGGGTTCTCTGGGGCCAACGTCCTGACTTTC
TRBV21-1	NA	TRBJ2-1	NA	CASSKVRTSGRQINEQFF	TGTGCCAGCAGCAAAGTAAGGACTAGCGGGAGGCAGATCAATGAGCAGTTCTTC
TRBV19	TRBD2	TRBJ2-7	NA	CASSVPGLAEYEQYF	TGTGCCAGTAGTGTACCGGGACTAGCGGAATACGAGCAGTACTTC
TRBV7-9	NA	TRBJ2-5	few	CASRPAGPEETQYF	TGTGCCAGCAGGCCCGCGGGGCCCGAAGAGACCCAGTACTTC
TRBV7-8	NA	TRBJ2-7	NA	CASSLIRGYEQYF	TGTGCCAGCAGCTTAATAAGGGGCTACGAGCAGTACTTC
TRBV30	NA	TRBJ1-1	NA	CAWSRNTEAFF	TGTGCCTGGAGCCGGAACACTGAAGCTTTCTTT
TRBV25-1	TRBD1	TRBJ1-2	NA	CASRDAGQYGYTF	TGTGCCAGCAGGGATGCGGGACAGTATGGCTACACCTTC
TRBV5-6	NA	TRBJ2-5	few	CASSLLGAVQETQYF	TGTGCCAGCAGCTTGTTGGGAGCGGTCCAAGAGACCCAGTACTTC
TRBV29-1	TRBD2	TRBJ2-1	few	CSVGRLAGNNEQFF	TGCAGCGTTGGTCGGCTAGCGGGAAACAATGAGCAGTTCTTC
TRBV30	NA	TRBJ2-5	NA	CAWAQSQGTQYF	TGTGCCTGGGCCCAGAGCCAGGGGACCCAGTACTTC
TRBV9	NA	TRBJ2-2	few	CASSVVERHTGELFF	TGTGCCAGCAGCGTAGTAGAGCGCCATACCGGGGAGCTGTTTTTT
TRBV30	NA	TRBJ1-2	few	CAWSVQPYGYTF	TGTGCCTGGAGTGTACAACCCTATGGCTACACCTTC
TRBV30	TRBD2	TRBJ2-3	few	CAWSVRLAGNTQYF	TGTGCCTGGAGTGTGCGACTAGCGGGGAATACGCAGTATTTT
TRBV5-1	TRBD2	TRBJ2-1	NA	CASSSTVAGGSYNEQFF	TGCGCCAGCAGCTCCACCGTAGCGGGAGGCTCCTACAATGAGCAGTTCTTC
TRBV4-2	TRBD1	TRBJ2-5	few	CASSHTLGQGMEETQYF	TGTGCCAGCAGCCACACCCTGGGACAGGGTATGGAAGAGACCCAGTACTTC
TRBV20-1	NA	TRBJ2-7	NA	CSASSAGEQYF	TGCAGTGCTAGTTCGGCGGGTGAGCAGTACTTC
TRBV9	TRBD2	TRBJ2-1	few	CASSVEGTSGRNEQFF	TGTGCCAGCAGCGTAGAAGGGACTAGCGGGAGGAATGAGCAGTTCTTC
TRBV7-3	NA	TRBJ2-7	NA	CASSLGAEYYEQYF	TGTGCCAGCAGCTTGGGGGCCGAATACTACGAGCAGTACTTC
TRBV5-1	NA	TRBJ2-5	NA	CASSFPEETQYF	TGCGCCAGCAGCTTCCCGGAAGAGACCCAGTACTTC
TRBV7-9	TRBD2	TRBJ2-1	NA	CASSFVLAGSYNEQFF	TGTGCCAGCAGCTTTGTACTAGCGGGCTCCTACAATGAGCAGTTCTTC
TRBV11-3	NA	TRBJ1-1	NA	CASSLRENTEAFF	TGTGCCAGCAGTCTCAGGGAGAACACTGAAGCTTTCTTT
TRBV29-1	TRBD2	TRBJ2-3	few	CSVERERVDTQYF	TGCAGCGTTGAGCGGGAGAGGGTAGATACGCAGTATTTT
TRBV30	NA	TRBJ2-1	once	CAWSSENRVLQFF	TGTGCCTGGAGTTCCGAAAACAGGGTTTTGCAGTTCTTC
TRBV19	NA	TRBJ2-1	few	CASSINTVQFF	TGTGCCAGTAGTATAAACACCGTGCAGTTCTTC
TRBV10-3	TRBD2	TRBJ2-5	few	CAISLGGTTAPQETQYF	TGTGCCATCAGCCTCGGCGGGACTACCGCGCCCCAAGAGACCCAGTACTTC
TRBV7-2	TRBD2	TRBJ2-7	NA	CASSLARGDEPYEQYF	TGTGCCAGCAGCTTAGCGCGGGGGGACGAACCCTACGAGCAGTACTTC
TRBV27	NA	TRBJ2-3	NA	CASSLSRATDTQYF	TGTGCCAGCAGTTTATCCCGCGCCACAGATACGCAGTATTTT
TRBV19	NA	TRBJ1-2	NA	CASKTRYGYTF	TGTGCCAGTAAGACGCGGTATGGCTACACCTTC
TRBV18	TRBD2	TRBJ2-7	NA	CASSPFMAGTSVYEQYF	TGTGCCAGCTCACCTTTCATGGCCGGGACTAGCGTTTACGAGCAGTACTTC
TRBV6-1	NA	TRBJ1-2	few	CASSEGQELGYTF	TGTGCCAGCAGTGAAGGGCAGGAACTCGGCTACACCTTC
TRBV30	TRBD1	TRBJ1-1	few	CAWSGTGATEAFF	TGTGCCTGGTCCGGGACAGGGGCGACTGAAGCTTTCTTT
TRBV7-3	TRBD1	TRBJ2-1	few	CASSHSGTGGNDEQFF	TGTGCCAGCAGCCACTCCGGGACAGGGGGCAATGATGAGCAGTTCTTC
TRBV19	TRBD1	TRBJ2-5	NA	CASNDRGVETQYF	TGTGCCAGTAACGACAGGGGAGTAGAGACCCAGTACTTC
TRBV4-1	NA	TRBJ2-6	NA	CASSQVYSSGANVLTF	TGCGCCAGCAGCCAAGTGTACAGCTCTGGGGCCAACGTCCTGACTTTC
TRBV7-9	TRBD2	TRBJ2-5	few	CASSVSRGAETQYF	TGTGCCAGCAGCGTCTCGCGGGGGGCAGAGACCCAGTACTTC
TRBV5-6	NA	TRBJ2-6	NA	CASSLLSGTGANVLTF	TGTGCCAGCAGCTTGTTATCGGGGACTGGGGCCAACGTCCTGACTTTC
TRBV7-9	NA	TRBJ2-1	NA	CASSLRDSSYNEQFF	TGTGCCAGCAGCCTCCGGGACTCCTCCTACAATGAGCAGTTCTTC